Below, 20 T cell receptor beta chains from the same sample are listed, as sequenced in a study of blood T cell repertoires in COVID-19. This table comes from immunoSEQ multiplex PCR, and its TCRdb copy is limited to in-frame clones, with some not included. The sample lists fewer than 90,000 clones, 70% to 90% seen once, with roughly 6.6% in the top ten. The sequencing input was peripheral blood. These TCRs come from a man between 70 and 80 years old with acute or convalescent COVID-19.

The count of this clone is one. The genes are TRBV28 and TRBJ2-7; D may be TRBD1 (5 bases). The germline V gene encodes CDR1 MDHEN and CDR2 SYDVKM. The CDR3 loop spans 13 amino acids. V lost 3 bases to trimming and J lost 2 bases, with 8 bases between them. CDR3 loop: CASSLGRAYEQYF. For the CDR3, the DNA is TGTGCCAGCAGTTTGGGGCGAGCCTACGAGCAGTACTTC.

This clone appeared a single time. The gene calls are TRBV5-1 and TRBJ2-7; a possible D gene is TRBD1 (6 bases). Germline V lookup: CDR1 SGHRS, CDR2 YFSETQ. This CDR3 region has 12 residues. The V and J ends lost 4 bases and 6 bases respectively, with 11 bases between them. The CDR3 DNA follows: TGCGCCAGCAGCCCGGGGACAACCGAGCAGTACTTC. This encodes CASSPGTTEQYF. Full variable domain (rest looked up from reference TRBV5-1 and TRBJ2-7): KAGVTQTPRYLIKTRGQQVTLSCSPISGHRSVSWYQQTPGQGLQFLFEYFSETQRNKGNFPGRFSGRQFSNSRSEMNVSTLELGDSALYLCASSPGTTEQYFGPGTRLTVT.

J is TRBJ2-7 and V is TRBV28, with D maybe TRBD2 (5 bases). The CDR3 has 12 amino acids. The V end was cut by 10 bases, the J end by 3 bases, with 13 bases between. Per the germline V gene, CDR1 is MDHEN and CDR2 is SYDVKM. In DNA form, the CDR3 reads TGTGCCACCGGAGGTGCGGGCTACGAGCAGTACTTC. The encoded protein is CATGGAGYEQYF.

The chain recombines TRBV19 with TRBJ2-3; 8 nucleotides line up with TRBD2. The J segment lost 4 bases and the V segment lost 5 bases, leaving 8 bases of the junction unmatched. Germline CDR1 LNHDA, CDR2 SQIVND (reference sequence). The CDR3 totals 15 residues. The DNA for the CDR3 is TGTGCCAGTAGTTGGAGCGGGAGTGCTGCAGATACGCAGTATTTT. Translated, it gives CASSWSGSAADTQYF.

The chain recombines TRBV7-2 with TRBJ2-6; no firm D call. The V and J ends lost 7 bases and 2 bases respectively, with 9 bases between them. The CDR3 covers 14 residues. Germline CDR1 and CDR2: SGHTA and FQGNSA. CDR3 sequence (DNA): TGTGCCAGCAAGCTTAATGCTGGGGCCAACGTCCTGACTTTC. As protein: CASKLNAGANVLTF.

The chain couples TRBV6-5 to TRBJ2-7; 8 positions agree with TRBD1. Unmatched junction bases numbered 8, after V lost 7 bases and J lost 0 bases. Germline lookup yields CDR1 MNHEY and CDR2 SVGAGI. This CDR3 is built from 15 residues. CDR3 protein: CASTGTGYNSYEQYF. The CDR3, as DNA: TGTGCCAGCACCGGGACAGGCTATAACTCCTACGAGCAGTACTTC.

The chain's CDR3 is CASSFRQTDYGYTF. As DNA, the CDR3 is TGTGCCAGCAGCTTCCGACAAACGGACTATGGCTACACCTTC. The genes are TRBV7-8 and TRBJ1-2; unclear D gene. This CDR3 is built from 14 residues. The germline CDR1 and CDR2 sequences are SGHVS and FQNEAQ. V was shortened by 3 bases and J by 3 bases, with 11 bases between the two germline ends. Filled out from reference TRBV7-8 and TRBJ1-2, the complete variable domain reads GAGVSQSPRYKVAKRGQDVALRCDPISGHVSLFWYQQALGQGPEFLTYFQNEAQLDKSGLPSDRFFAERPEGSVSTLKIQRTQQEDSAVYLCASSFRQTDYGYTFGSGTRLTVV.

J is TRBJ2-7 and V is TRBV28, with TRBD1 matching over 10 bases. V was clipped by 3 bases and J by 3 bases; unmatched bases: 14. The germline V gene encodes CDR1 MDHEN and CDR2 SYDVKM. The CDR3 is made up of 18 amino acids. CDR3 region: CASSFHPGTGAVSYEQYF. As DNA, the CDR3 is TGTGCCAGCAGTTTTCATCCCGGGACAGGGGCGGTAAGCTACGAGCAGTACTTC.

V usage is TRBV4-1 and J usage is TRBJ1-4; 10 bases map to TRBD1. The CDR3 consists of 18 residues. Unmatched junction bases numbered 15, after V lost 4 bases and J lost 7 bases. Germline lookup yields CDR1 MGHRA and CDR2 YSYEKL. This chain's CDR3 is CASSPKRTGGDWGEKLFF. CDR3 in DNA: TGCGCCAGCAGCCCTAAACGGACAGGGGGTGATTGGGGTGAAAAACTGTTTTTT.

The chain carries TRBV28 and TRBJ1-2; TRBD1 matches at 8 bases. Germline V gives CDR1 MDHEN, CDR2 SYDVKM. V lost 6 bases and J lost 5; bases outside the gene matches: 17. This CDR3 region has 17 residues. The CDR3 sequence: CASRSTGAGPLRYGYTF. The DNA for the CDR3 is TGTGCCAGCAGATCGACAGGGGCGGGACCGCTTAGGTATGGCTACACCTTC.

The chain couples TRBV12-3 or TRBV12-4 to TRBJ2-7, with D perhaps TRBD1 (6 bases). The CDR3 totals 12 residues. The V and J ends lost 1 base and 5 bases respectively, with 6 bases between them. The CDR3 spells CASSLGGHEQYF. The CDR3 bases are TGTGCCAGCAGTTTAGGGGGGCACGAGCAGTACTTC.

This clone was recorded once. This chain joins TRBV28 and TRBJ1-5; D is possibly TRBD1 (5 bases). CDR3 length: 15 amino acids. The germline V gene has CDR1 MDHEN and CDR2 SYDVKM. V lost 8 bases and J 0 bases, leaving 14 bases between the germline ends. The DNA of the CDR3 is TGTGCCAGCGTAATTGGGGGGTATAGCAATCAGCCCCAGCATTTT. Its protein is CASVIGGYSNQPQHF.

This rearrangement joins TRBV9 to TRBJ1-4; perhaps TRBD1 as D (6 bases). The germline CDR1 and CDR2 sequences are SGDLS and YYNGEE. V lost 3 bases and J lost 4, with 13 bases in between. CDR3 length: 15 residues. For the CDR3, the DNA is TGTGCCAGCAGCGGAGCGGGACAACTTAATGAAAAACTGTTTTTT. Translated, it gives CASSGAGQLNEKLFF.

The chain's CDR3 is CASSRDRDQRGGYTF. CDR3 nucleotides: TGTGCCAGCAGCCGGGACAGGGACCAACGCGGGGGCTACACCTTC. The gene calls are TRBV3-1 (or the pseudogene TRBV3-2) and TRBJ1-2; TRBD1 aligns across 9 bases. CDR1 is LGHDT and CDR2 is YNNKEL in the germline V gene (reference sequence). The CDR3 runs to 15 residues. The V gene end was trimmed by 4 bases and the J gene end by 8 bases; junction bases not matched to a gene: 11.

The chain has TRBV29-1 and TRBJ1-5; possibly TRBD1 for D (5 bases). Trimming took off 4 bases at V and 6 bases at J, with 13 bases between the two ends. The CDR3 is made up of 13 amino acids. Germline loops: CDR1 SQVTM, CDR2 ANQGSEA. The CDR3 DNA sequence: TGCAGCGTTGCCGGCGGGGGTGGTCAGCCCCAGCATTTT. Residues: CSVAGGGGQPQHF.

The rearrangement links TRBV18 to TRBJ2-7; 11 nucleotides agree with TRBD2. V dropped 3 bases and J dropped 2; count of bases not matched to a gene: 3. The CDR3 is made up of 15 amino acids. CDR1 KGHSH and CDR2 LQKENI come from the germline V gene. In DNA form, the CDR3 reads TGTGCCAGCTCACCTAGCGGGAGGGAGGCCTACGAGCAGTACTTC. It is translated as CASSPSGREAYEQYF.

This rearrangement joins TRBV6-5 to TRBJ1-5; D is unresolved. Germline V gives CDR1 MNHEY, CDR2 SVGAGI. The CDR3 is 13 residues long. V was pared by 4 bases and J by 6 bases, with 10 bases between. CDR3 residues: CASSFQEGQPQHF. DNA of the CDR3: TGTGCCAGCAGTTTCCAAGAGGGTCAGCCCCAGCATTTT.

This chain connects TRBV2 to TRBJ2-1; 8 nucleotides match TRBD2. The CDR3 is 12 amino acids. V gave up 5 bases and J gave up 7 bases; unmatched junction bases: 1. Germline V gene data show CDR1 as SNHLY and CDR2 as FYNNEI. DNA of the CDR3: TGTGCCAGCAGTTCTAGCGGGAATGAGCAGTTCTTC. Protein product: CASSSSGNEQFF. Complete variable domain (other parts from reference TRBV2 and TRBJ2-1): EPEVTQTPSHQVTQMGQEVILRCVPISNHLYFYWYRQILGQKVEFLVSFYNNEISEKSEIFDDQFSVERPDGSNFTLKIRSTKLEDSAMYFCASSSSGNEQFFGPGTRLTVL.

This chain uses TRBV6-2 or TRBV6-3 with TRBJ2-1, with 9 bases lining up with TRBD2. V lost 6 bases, J lost 3 bases, and 6 bases stayed unmatched. The CDR3 sequence is 15 residues long. Germline lookup yields CDR1 MNHEY and CDR2 SVGEGT. CDR3 in amino acids: CASSRAGGDYNEQFF. Here the CDR3 DNA reads TGTGCCAGCAGCCGAGCGGGGGGCGACTACAATGAGCAGTTCTTC.

This chain connects TRBV7-9 to TRBJ1-1; 7 nucleotides match TRBD1. Germline trimming cut 2 bases from V and 1 base from J; bases unmatched to any gene: 4. The CDR3 contains 15 residues. CDR1 is SEHNR and CDR2 is FQNEAQ in the germline V gene (reference sequence). The CDR3 DNA sequence: TGTGCCAGCAGCTTATCCGGGACAGCGAACACTGAAGCTTTCTTT. It translates to CASSLSGTANTEAFF.